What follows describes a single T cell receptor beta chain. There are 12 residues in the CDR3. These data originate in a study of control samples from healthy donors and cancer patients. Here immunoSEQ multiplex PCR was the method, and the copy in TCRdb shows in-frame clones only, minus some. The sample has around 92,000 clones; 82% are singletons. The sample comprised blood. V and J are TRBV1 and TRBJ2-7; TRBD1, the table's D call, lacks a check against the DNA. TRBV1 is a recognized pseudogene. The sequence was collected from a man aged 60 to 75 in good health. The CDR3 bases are TGCACCAGCAGCCAACAGGCCTACGAGCAGTACTTC. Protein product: CTSSQQAYEQYF.